A single sample is the source of the 18 T cell receptor beta chains below, sequenced in a study of blood T cell repertoires in COVID-19. This table comes from immunoSEQ multiplex PCR, and its TCRdb copy is limited to in-frame clones, with some not included. This sample has some 46,000 clones, with 70% to 90% found just once. The source material was peripheral blood. The origin of the receptors is an elderly woman with COVID-19, enrolled during active disease.

This chain links TRBV4-3 with TRBJ2-5, with TRBD1 matching 7 bases. The ends lost 4 bases at V and 4 bases at J; junction bases unmatched: 6. This CDR3 has 14 residues. Germline CDR1 and CDR2: LGHNA and YSLEER. DNA for the CDR3: TGCGCCAGCAGCCTCCCCCGGGACAGAGAGACCCAGTACTTC. The encoded protein is CASSLPRDRETQYF.

The chain combines TRBV7-9 with TRBJ2-7; 9 bases are a match to TRBD1. V lost 5 bases and J lost 6; bases outside the gene matches: 14. Germline values: CDR1 SEHNR, CDR2 FQNEAQ (reference sequence). The CDR3 runs 16 residues. Written as DNA, the CDR3 is TGTGCCAGCAGCAGGTGGAGGGACAGGGAAGTGGGCGAGCAGTACTTC. Translating gives CASSRWRDREVGEQYF. Supplemented by reference TRBV7-9 and TRBJ2-7, the full variable domain reads DTGVSQNPRHKITKRGQNVTFRCDPISEHNRLYWYRQTLGQGPEFLTYFQNEAQLEKSRLLSDRFSAERPKGSFSTLEIQRTEQGDSAMYLCASSRWRDREVGEQYFGPGTRLTVT.

The chain has TRBV12-3 or TRBV12-4 and TRBJ1-6, with a weak D call TRBD1 (6 bases). This CDR3 is 13 amino acids long. V gave up 3 bases and J gave up 8 bases, with 8 bases separating them. DNA for the CDR3: TGTGCCAGCAGTTTTTCAGGGGATTCACCCCTCCACTTT. This encodes CASSFSGDSPLHF.

The J gene is TRBJ1-2, the V gene TRBV5-1; 7 bases are a match to TRBD1. The CDR3 length is 13 residues. Germline CDR1 reads SGHRS; CDR2 reads YFSETQ. The ends lost 0 bases at V and 8 bases at J; junction bases unmatched: 4. As DNA, the CDR3 is TGCGCCAGCAGCTTGGACAGGGGAGGAGGCTACACCTTC. Translated, it gives CASSLDRGGGYTF.

This clone has a handful of counts. The V gene is TRBV13, the J gene TRBJ1-5, with 9 positions matching TRBD1. This CDR3 has 16 residues. V trimming: 5 bases; J trimming: 4 bases; junction bases outside the gene matches: 9. Germline-derived CDR1 and CDR2 are PRHDT and FYEKMQ (reference sequence). The DNA for the CDR3 is TGTGCCAGCAGCATGTCCGGGACAGGGCATAATCAGCCCCAGCATTTT. It specifies CASSMSGTGHNQPQHF.

The rearrangement links TRBV25-1 to TRBJ1-2; unclear D gene. CDR1 and CDR2 from the germline V gene are MGHDK and SYGVNS. The CDR3 length is 16 residues. With 4 bases removed from V and 4 bases from J, the gap between germline ends came to 19 bases. The CDR3: CASSGPGSAALYGYTF. The CDR3 nucleotides read TGTGCCAGCAGTGGGCCTGGGTCAGCGGCACTCTATGGCTACACCTTC.

The genes are TRBV5-1 and TRBJ1-2; D uncertain. The ends were cut back, 2 bases at V and 2 bases at J, with 7 bases in the middle. There are 13 residues in the CDR3. In germline, CDR1 is SGHRS, CDR2 YFSETQ. The CDR3: CASSLRGNYGYTF. CDR3 DNA: TGCGCCAGCAGCTTACGAGGAAACTATGGCTACACCTTC.

This clone was counted ten times or more. This chain uses TRBV9 with TRBJ1-2; 11 bases match TRBD1. The V segment lost 4 bases and the J segment 3 bases; nucleotides outside the gene matches: 5. The CDR3 has 15 residues. CDR1 SGDLS and CDR2 YYNGEE come from the germline V gene. CDR3 coding DNA: TGTGCCAGCAGCCCGTGGACAGGGGGCGACTATGGCTACACCTTC. Protein sequence: CASSPWTGGDYGYTF.

This clone was seen only once. The CDR3 sequence is CATKLRLSSYEQYF. CDR3 nucleotides: TGTGCCACGAAACTCAGGTTAAGCTCCTACGAGCAGTACTTC. The chain recombines TRBV19 with TRBJ2-7; D is unclear. The CDR3 has 14 residues. Germline V gene lookup returns CDR1 LNHDA and CDR2 SQIVND (reference sequence). Trimming shortened V by 10 bases and J by 0 bases, and 16 bases separated the two germline ends.

The chain carries TRBV7-3 and TRBJ1-2; perhaps TRBD1 as D (5 bases). Germline CDR1 is SGHTA and CDR2 is FQGTGA. The CDR3 covers 15 residues. The V end lost 4 bases, the J end lost 4 bases, and 16 bases lay between the germline ends. The CDR3 protein is CASSSGPTATYGYTF. CDR3 DNA sequence: TGTGCCAGCAGCTCCGGCCCGACAGCCACCTATGGCTACACCTTC.

The rearrangement joins TRBV27 to TRBJ1-2; possibly TRBD1 for D (5 bases). Germline V CDR1 and CDR2: MNHEY, SMNVEV (reference sequence). Trimming left V 5 bases short and J 4 bases short, with 14 bases between. The CDR3 has 14 residues. CDR3 sequence reads: CASSPRQPTYGYTF. Written as DNA, the CDR3 is TGTGCCAGCAGTCCCCGACAGCCAACCTATGGCTACACCTTC.

The chain is built from TRBV6-4 and TRBJ1-4; 7 bases agree with TRBD1. The trim removed 7 bases at V and 3 bases at J, leaving 5 bases unmatched. The length of the CDR3 is 14 residues. Germline assignment: CDR1 MRHNA and CDR2 SNTAGT. CDR3 region: CASTLGTANEKLFF. The CDR3 region has the DNA TGTGCCAGCACCCTCGGGACAGCTAATGAAAAACTGTTTTTT.

The rearrangement joins TRBV19 to TRBJ2-6; D not resolved. Per germline, CDR1 LNHDA and CDR2 SQIVND (reference sequence). CDR3 size: 13 residues. V lost 7 bases and J lost 2, with 6 bases in between. The CDR3 region is CASTVTGANVLTF. The CDR3 nucleotides are TGTGCCAGTACGGTGACTGGGGCCAACGTCCTGACTTTC.

V gene TRBV25-1 combines with J gene TRBJ1-1, with 8 bases identical to TRBD1. This CDR3 comprises 14 residues. Unmatched junction bases numbered 3, after V lost 2 bases and J lost 4 bases. CDR1 is MGHDK, CDR2 SYGVNS, per germline. CDR3 in DNA: TGTGCCAGCAGTGAACCGGGGACAGGCACTGAAGCTTTCTTT. Its protein is CASSEPGTGTEAFF. Based on the CDR3 plus reference TRBV25-1 and TRBJ1-1, the full variable domain is EADIYQTPRYLVIGTGKKITLECSQTMGHDKMYWYQQDPGMELHLIHYSYGVNSTEKGDLSSESTVSRIRTEHFPLTLESARPSHTSQYLCASSEPGTGTEAFFGQGTRLTVV.

Concerning this clone itself: This same CDR3 is encoded by further DNA sequences in the sample. The rearrangement links TRBV9 to TRBJ1-3, with D perhaps matching TRBD1 (5 bases). V gave up 2 bases and J gave up 2 bases, with 8 bases separating them. The CDR3 consists of 14 residues. Germline values: CDR1 SGDLS, CDR2 YYNGEE. Written as DNA, the CDR3 is TGTGCCAGCAGCGTGCAGGGCACTGGAAACACCATATATTTT. This encodes CASSVQGTGNTIYF. Combining the CDR3 with reference TRBV9 and TRBJ1-3 gives the whole variable domain DSGVTQTPKHLITATGQRVTLRCSPRSGDLSVYWYQQSLDQGLQFLIQYYNGEERAKGNILERFSAQQFPDLHSELNLSSLELGDSALYFCASSVQGTGNTIYFGEGSWLTVV.

This CDR3 reads CASSTQGGSYEQYF. The CDR3 DNA reads TGTGCCAGCAGTACACAGGGAGGGTCCTACGAGCAGTACTTC. The genes are TRBV6-2 or TRBV6-3 and TRBJ2-7; TRBD2 might be the D (7 bases). The germline gives CDR1 MNHEY, CDR2 SVGEGT. The CDR3 totals 14 residues. The V end was cut by 5 bases, the J end by 1 base, with 12 bases between.

V is TRBV5-1 and J is TRBJ1-1; maybe TRBD1 (6 bases). The length of the CDR3 is 13 residues. Trimming left V 0 bases short and J 8 bases short, with 11 bases between. CDR1 is SGHRS and CDR2 is YFSETQ in the germline V gene. CDR3 nucleotides: TGCGCCAGCAGCTTGGGAACAGGGTCAGAAGCTTTCTTT. It translates to CASSLGTGSEAFF.

This chain uses TRBV15 with TRBJ2-7; D gene uncertain. The CDR3 totals 13 residues. The germline V gene has CDR1 LNHNV and CDR2 YYDKDF (reference sequence). Trimming removed 0 bases from V and 7 bases from J, with 10 bases in between. CDR3 nucleotide sequence: TGTGCCACCAGCAGAGATCGTTCTCGTGAGCAGTACTTC. Encoded protein: CATSRDRSREQYF.